The 31 T cell receptor beta chains listed next were all sequenced from one sample in a study of blood T cell repertoires in COVID-19. Clones were sequenced by immunoSEQ multiplex PCR, and TCRdb holds only the in-frame ones, with some missing. The data show under 95,000 clones, around 86% seen once. The sample comprised peripheral blood. The receptors here all came from a woman aged 80 or older with acute or convalescent COVID-19.

The V gene is TRBV19, the J gene TRBJ1-1; 7 nucleotides match TRBD1. The ends lost 4 bases at V and 4 bases at J; junction bases unmatched: 3. Germline values: CDR1 LNHDA, CDR2 SQIVND (reference sequence). There are 13 residues in the CDR3. The CDR3 bases are TGTGCCAGTAGTACCACAGGGGCCACTGAAGCTTTCTTT. Its protein product is CASSTTGATEAFF.

The V and J genes are TRBV11-2 and TRBJ2-2, with no clear D. Germline V gene sequence: CDR1 SGHAT, CDR2 FQNNGV. The CDR3 extends over 15 amino acids. Deletions cut 2 bases from V and 7 bases from J, with 14 bases between. CDR3 nucleotide sequence: TGTGCCAGCAGCTTATCGAGTCTCCTCATCGGGGAGCTGTTTTTT. The encoded protein is CASSLSSLLIGELFF. The entire variable domain, with the rest obtained from reference TRBV11-2 and TRBJ2-2, is as follows: EAGVAQSPRYKIIEKRQSVAFWCNPISGHATLYWYQQILGQGPKLLIQFQNNGVVDDSQLPKDRFSAERLKGVDSTLKIQPAKLEDSAVYLCASSLSSLLIGELFFGEGSRLTVL.

The chain joins TRBV24-1 to TRBJ2-5, with D possibly matching TRBD1 (6 bases). This CDR3 spans 15 amino acids. Trimming shortened V by 4 bases and J by 0 bases, and 11 bases separated the two germline ends. CDR1 and CDR2 from the germline V gene are KGHDR and SFDVKD. The CDR3 sequence: CATSETTGNQETQYF. Written as DNA, the CDR3 is TGTGCCACCAGTGAAACTACAGGGAACCAAGAGACCCAGTACTTC.

V and J are TRBV5-4 and TRBJ2-2; tentatively, D is TRBD1 (6 bases). With 4 bases removed from V and 6 bases from J, the gap between germline ends came to 10 bases. The germline gives CDR1 SGHNT, CDR2 YYREEE (reference sequence). There are 13 residues in the CDR3. The chain's CDR3 is CASSKQGPGELFF. As DNA, the CDR3 is TGTGCCAGCAGCAAACAGGGACCCGGGGAGCTGTTTTTT. Variable domain in full (rest from reference TRBV5-4 and TRBJ2-2): ETGVTQSPTHLIKTRGQQVTLRCSSQSGHNTVSWYQQALGQGPQFIFQYYREEENGRGNFPPRFSGLQFPNYSSELNVNALELDDSALYLCASSKQGPGELFFGEGSRLTVL.

A few counts support this clone. V and J are TRBV5-6 and TRBJ1-2; 8 bases agree with TRBD1. CDR3 size: 11 residues. V lost 3 bases and J lost 9; bases outside the gene matches: 1. Per germline, CDR1 SGHDT and CDR2 YYEEEE. CDR3 residues: CASSWDRSYTF. The CDR3 nucleotides are TGTGCCAGCAGCTGGGACAGGAGCTACACCTTC.

The rearrangement links TRBV11-3 to TRBJ2-4; 8 nucleotides align to TRBD2. Germline V gives CDR1 SGHNT, CDR2 YENEEA. V shed 5 bases, J shed 1 base, and the junction held 7 bases outside the gene matches. The CDR3 is made up of 16 amino acids. The CDR3 DNA reads as TGTGCCAGCAGCCCGGGTAGCGGGAACGCCAAAAACATTCAGTACTTC. The encoded protein is CASSPGSGNAKNIQYF.

V usage is TRBV21-1 and J usage is TRBJ1-5. TRBV21-1 is described as a pseudogene. The CDR3 length is 13 residues. CDR3 sequence reads: CASSLSPGQPQHF. CDR3 DNA sequence: TGTGCCAGCAGCCTAAGTCCTGGTCAGCCCCAGCATTTT.

The chain joins TRBV5-1 to TRBJ2-7, with D unclear. Germline V gene data show CDR1 as SGHRS and CDR2 as YFSETQ. CDR3 size: 14 residues. Trimming pared 6 bases from V and 1 base from J, leaving 14 bases between. CDR3 nucleotide sequence: TGCGCCAGCATTAGCAGTGAACTATCCTACGAGCAGTACTTC. It specifies CASISSELSYEQYF. Drawing the rest from reference TRBV5-1 and TRBJ2-7, the complete variable domain is KAGVTQTPRYLIKTRGQQVTLSCSPISGHRSVSWYQQTPGQGLQFLFEYFSETQRNKGNFPGRFSGRQFSNSRSEMNVSTLELGDSALYLCASISSELSYEQYFGPGTRLTVT.

The rearrangement uses TRBV10-3 and TRBJ2-4, with 8 nucleotides matching TRBD2. Germline V gene data show CDR1 as ENHRY and CDR2 as SYGVKD. The CDR3 runs 17 residues. J gave up 6 bases and V 5 bases, and 15 bases lay outside the gene matches. The CDR3 DNA reads as TGTGCCATCAGTCGGGGGGGGACCCCTGGGTCGGGAAACATTCAGTACTTC. This codes for CAISRGGTPGSGNIQYF.

Written as DNA, the CDR3 is TGTGCCAGCAGGGAACTAGCGGGGTCCTACGAGCAGTACTTC. This encodes CASRELAGSYEQYF. J is TRBJ2-7 and V is TRBV2; 10 bases align to TRBD2. The CDR3 spans 14 residues. After removal of 6 bases from V and 1 base from J, the junction contained 3 bases not matched to a gene. CDR1 and CDR2 from the germline V gene are SNHLY and FYNNEI.

The V and J genes are TRBV9 and TRBJ1-2; 8 bases fit TRBD1. The J segment lost 2 bases and the V segment lost 0 bases, leaving 3 bases of the junction unmatched. The CDR3 is 15 residues long. CDR1 and CDR2 from the germline V gene are SGDLS and YYNGEE. The CDR3 is CASSVGTGGNYGYTF. CDR3 nucleotide sequence: TGTGCCAGCAGCGTAGGAACAGGGGGGAACTATGGCTACACCTTC.

This sequence joins TRBV2 and TRBJ2-7; maybe TRBD2 (6 bases). Trimming stripped 8 bases from V and 10 bases from J, with 24 bases between. There are 14 residues in the CDR3. The V gene's germline CDR1 is SNHLY and CDR2 FYNNEI. The CDR3 sequence: CASGSWGESARQYF. CDR3 bases: TGTGCCAGCGGAAGCTGGGGGGAATCTGCGCGACAGTACTTC.

The CDR3 is CAWSAAAGEEFF. In DNA, the CDR3 is TGTGCCTGGAGTGCGGCAGCGGGGGAGGAGTTCTTC. V gene TRBV30 combines with J gene TRBJ2-1, with 8 bases matching TRBD2. The CDR3 sequence is 12 residues long. Looked up from germline, CDR1 is GTSNPN and CDR2 is SVGIG (reference sequence). With V trimmed by 1 base and J by 14 bases, 7 bases remained unmatched. Full variable domain (outside the CDR3, taken from reference TRBV30 and TRBJ2-1): SQTIHQWPATLVQPVGSPLSLECTVEGTSNPNLYWYRQAAGRGLQLLFYSVGIGQISSEVPQNLSASRPQDRQFILSSKKLLLSDSGFYLCAWSAAAGEEFFGPGTRLTVL.

This clone was seen a handful of times. The rearrangement links TRBV11-1 to TRBJ2-3; D is unclear. The CDR3 has 15 amino acids. In germline, CDR1 is SGHAT, CDR2 FQDESV (reference sequence). Trimming removed 0 bases at V and 0 bases at J, with 7 bases between. Written as DNA, the CDR3 is TGTGCCAGCAGCTTAGCACTGGAGAGCACAGATACGCAGTATTTT. Translating gives CASSLALESTDTQYF.

The V gene is TRBV19, the J gene TRBJ2-2; D might be TRBD2 (6 bases). With 5 bases removed from V and 1 base from J, the gap between germline ends came to 11 bases. The CDR3 has 15 amino acids. The germline CDR1 and CDR2 sequences are LNHDA and SQIVND (reference sequence). CDR3 sequence: CASSYAGLNTGELFF. DNA of the CDR3: TGTGCCAGTAGTTATGCGGGACTGAACACCGGGGAGCTGTTTTTT.

The chain recombines TRBV14 with TRBJ1-4; D is uncertain. Trimming removed 4 bases at V and 3 bases at J, with 12 bases between. Germline-derived CDR1 and CDR2 are SGHDN and FVKESK. The CDR3 covers 15 residues. This CDR3 reads CASSLLAGPNEKLFF. The CDR3 DNA follows: TGTGCCAGCAGCCTTTTGGCAGGCCCTAATGAAAAACTGTTTTTT.

The chain is built from TRBV19 and TRBJ2-1, with 8 bases aligning to TRBD1. The CDR3 contains 14 residues. V lost 10 bases and J lost 6; bases outside the gene matches: 11. The germline V gene encodes CDR1 LNHDA and CDR2 SQIVND (reference sequence). The CDR3 sequence is CATDRGNVGNEQFF. The CDR3 bases are TGTGCCACAGACAGGGGTAATGTGGGCAATGAGCAGTTCTTC. The full variable domain, its missing parts supplied by reference TRBV19 and TRBJ2-1, is DGGITQSPKYLFRKEGQNVTLSCEQNLNHDAMYWYRQDPGQGLRLIYYSQIVNDFQKGDIAEGYSVSREKKESFPLTVTSAQKNPTAFYLCATDRGNVGNEQFFGPGTRLTVL.

The chain has TRBV25-1 and TRBJ1-2, with 9 bases that match TRBD1. The germline V gene encodes CDR1 MGHDK and CDR2 SYGVNS. This CDR3 region has 14 residues. With 2 bases clipped from V and 8 bases from J, the junction kept 6 bases outside the gene matches. CDR3 in amino acids: CASSEPDRGDGYTF. Here the CDR3 DNA reads TGTGCCAGCAGTGAACCCGACAGGGGGGACGGCTACACCTTC.

In the case of this clone: In the same sample, other DNA sequences code for this CDR3. The rearrangement joins TRBV7-2 to TRBJ2-5, with 14 bases lining up with TRBD2. CDR3 length equals 16 residues. The V gene's germline CDR1 is SGHTA and CDR2 FQGNSA. V lost 5 bases and J lost 1; bases outside the gene matches: 3. CDR3 loop: CASSLGLAGGQETQYF. CDR3 DNA sequence: TGTGCCAGCAGCCTAGGACTAGCGGGGGGCCAAGAGACCCAGTACTTC.

The chain combines TRBV23-1 with TRBJ2-5; D may be TRBD2 (5 bases). TRBV23-1 qualifies as an ORF whose function is uncertain. Trimming shortened V by 4 bases and J by 0 bases, and 15 bases separated the two germline ends. CDR3 size: 16 residues. The CDR3 loop reads CASSLPSGIYQETQYF. CDR3 sequence (DNA): TGCGCCAGCAGTCTACCATCCGGGATTTACCAAGAGACCCAGTACTTC.

The chain's CDR3 is CASAGGLARNNEQFF. The CDR3 nucleotides are TGTGCCAGCGCCGGGGGGCTAGCGCGGAACAATGAGCAGTTCTTC. The chain uses TRBV5-4 and TRBJ2-1, with a tentative D call TRBD2 (7 bases). V lost 7 bases to trimming and J lost 5 bases, with 19 bases between them. The CDR3 contains 15 residues. Germline loops: CDR1 SGHNT, CDR2 YYREEE (reference sequence).

The chain carries TRBV10-3 and TRBJ1-2, with TRBD1 identical over 10 bases. V was pared by 2 bases and J by 7 bases, with 13 bases of the junction left unmatched. Germline V gene data show CDR1 as ENHRY and CDR2 as SYGVKD. This CDR3 region has 17 residues. The CDR3 region has the DNA TGTGCCATCAGTGAGGGGACAGGGGTTCGCCTTGAGGCTGGCTACACCTTC. This encodes CAISEGTGVRLEAGYTF.

The J gene is TRBJ1-2, the V gene TRBV19, with TRBD1 as a possible D gene (6 bases). The CDR3 covers 13 residues. Germline CDR1 and CDR2: LNHDA and SQIVND (reference sequence). V was trimmed by 8 bases and J by 7 bases, leaving 17 bases between them. The CDR3 DNA reads as TGTGCCAGTTCGAGGCAGGGGCAAGGTGGCTACACCTTC. Translation: CASSRQGQGGYTF.

V gene TRBV4-3 combines with J gene TRBJ1-2; D remains unclear. Germline V gene sequence: CDR1 LGHNA, CDR2 YSLEER. This CDR3 region has 14 residues. V was clipped by 0 bases and J by 6 bases, with 11 bases between them. This chain's CDR3 is CASSQDPGLNGYTF. The CDR3 bases are TGCGCCAGCAGCCAAGATCCCGGGTTAAATGGCTACACCTTC.

This clone was counted once. V gene TRBV6-5 combines with J gene TRBJ1-5; D gene unclear. The germline V gene encodes CDR1 MNHEY and CDR2 SVGAGI. The CDR3 spans 14 residues. V lost 7 bases, J lost 1 base, and 11 bases lay in between. CDR3 loop: CASTTAGSNQPQHF. In DNA form, the CDR3 reads TGTGCCAGCACTACCGCCGGGAGCAATCAGCCCCAGCATTTT.

This clone has a single count. The V call is TRBV7-3, the J call TRBJ2-3; 8 bases align to TRBD2. The V and J ends lost 5 bases and 4 bases, in that order; junction bases with no gene match: 11. The germline gives CDR1 SGHTA, CDR2 FQGTGA. This CDR3 contains 16 residues. The CDR3 DNA follows: TGTGCCAGCAGCGCACTAGCGGCCCCCTCCCCAGATACGCAGTATTTT. This encodes CASSALAAPSPDTQYF. The full variable domain, completed using reference TRBV7-3 and TRBJ2-3, is GAGVSQTPSNKVTEKGKYVELRCDPISGHTALYWYRQSLGQGPEFLIYFQGTGAADDSGLPNDRFFAVRPEGSVSTLKIQRTERGDSAVYLCASSALAAPSPDTQYFGPGTRLTVL.

The CDR3 DNA follows: TGTGCCAGCAGCCGGAATAGCGGGGGGAGGGAGACCCAGTACTTC. This translates into CASSRNSGGRETQYF. This chain connects TRBV7-2 to TRBJ2-5; 10 nucleotides align to TRBD2. The CDR3 has 15 amino acids. Trimming took 5 bases from V and 5 from J; bases not matched to a gene: 8. Per germline, CDR1 SGHTA and CDR2 FQGNSA. Full variable domain (rest looked up from reference TRBV7-2 and TRBJ2-5): GAGVSQSPSNKVTEKGKDVELRCDPISGHTALYWYRQSLGQGLEFLIYFQGNSAPDKSGLPSDRFSAERTGGSVSTLTIQRTQQEDSAVYLCASSRNSGGRETQYFGPGTRLLVL.

This clone has a handful of counts. The sample contains more than one DNA sequence encoding this CDR3. The chain employs TRBV28 and TRBJ2-5; no reliable D call. This CDR3 has 11 amino acids. Between the trimmed V and J ends, which lost 5 bases and 2 bases, there was a span of 3 bases. Germline lookup yields CDR1 MDHEN and CDR2 SYDVKM. The CDR3 DNA is TGTGCCAGCAGTCCTCAAGAGACCCAGTACTTC. Amino acid sequence: CASSPQETQYF.

V and J are TRBV29-1 and TRBJ2-3, with D unresolved. Trimming removed 3 bases at V and 2 bases at J, with 9 bases between. Germline CDR1 is SQVTM and CDR2 is ANQGSEA. CDR3 length equals 13 residues. DNA of the CDR3: TGCAGCGTTGAGGGCGCCTACACAGATACGCAGTATTTT. This encodes CSVEGAYTDTQYF.

The chain employs TRBV9 and TRBJ1-2, with D unclear. Trimming took off 4 bases at V and 0 bases at J, with 13 bases between the two ends. CDR1 and CDR2 (germline): SGDLS, YYNGEE. CDR3 length equals 15 residues. CDR3 region: CASSSRTGANYGYTF. In DNA, the CDR3 is TGTGCCAGCAGCTCCCGGACTGGAGCTAACTATGGCTACACCTTC.

The chain links TRBV19 to TRBJ1-3; no firm D call. Germline-derived CDR1 and CDR2 are LNHDA and SQIVND (reference sequence). V dropped 8 bases and J dropped 2 bases, with 13 bases sitting between them. CDR3 length: 14 residues. The CDR3 DNA sequence: TGTGCCAGTGGTGGAGGGAGGACTGGAAACACCATATATTTT. This sequence encodes CASGGGRTGNTIYF.